The clone carrying this T cell receptor (beta chain) was detected once. TCRdb keeps only in-frame clones here, not all; method: immunoSEQ multiplex PCR. The top ten clones hold about 0.88% of a sample with around 100,000 clones, 92% of them seen once. The data belong to a study of T cell changes during pregnancy in multiple sclerosis. This CDR3 is built from 15 residues. The germline V gene has CDR1 SGHTA and CDR2 FQGNSA. V lost 5 bases to trimming and J lost 7 bases, with 18 bases between them. The sequence was collected from a female donor with multiple sclerosis, enrolled in a pregnancy study. The genes are TRBV7-2 and TRBJ2-1; perhaps TRBD2 as D (6 bases). The sample consisted of peripheral blood, taken after pregnancy. CDR3 residues: CASSRSRGGRNEQFF. CDR3 bases: TGTGCCAGCAGCCGCTCTCGGGGAGGTAGGAATGAGCAGTTCTTC.